This T cell receptor (beta chain) was captured by sequencing in a study of blood T cell repertoires in COVID-19. Study details: Whether acute or convalescent, the COVID-19 samples came from the United States, Italy and Spain.

CDR3 length equals 14 residues. Germline assignment: CDR1 SGDLS and CDR2 YYNGEE. V was pared by 0 bases and J by 3 bases, with 9 bases between. Original analysis: Amplified reference gene primers provided the basis for estimating nucleated cell counts. The table came from immunoSEQ multiplex PCR; TCRdb's copy has only in-frame clones and leaves some out. V, J and clone size reflect that table, while D and trimming were determined from the DNA. The sample includes about 210,000 clones, around 84% of them seen just once. About this clone: Distinct nucleotide sequences in the sample also encode this CDR3.

The gene calls are TRBV9 and TRBJ2-5; tentatively, D is TRBD2 (5 bases). The receptor's source is a woman of 80 years or more with COVID-19, enrolled during active disease. The sample comprised peripheral blood. CDR3 bases: TGTGCCAGCAGCGTAGGAACGGGGAAAGAGACCCAGTACTTC. It is translated as CASSVGTGKETQYF.